The clone carrying this T cell receptor beta chain was observed many times. These data belong to a study of T cells in Graves' hyperthyroidism and ophthalmopathy. TCR beta CDR3 regions were amplified from RNA. In the first-round RT-PCR of the TCR CDR3, the HTBI primer set was used. One entry per CDR3 protein results from TCRdb running MiXCR on the multiplex PCR reads. The repertoire holds some 620,000 distinct CDR3 sequences, roughly 16% seen once, with around 4% in the top ten. The sequenced material came from blood. The receptor was isolated from a woman under 40 with Graves' hyperthyroidism.

The CDR3 DNA reads TGTGCCAGCAGTCCCTGGGGGCGGGAGGGCACAGATACGCAGTATTTT. Translating it yields CASSPWGREGTDTQYF. The chain joins TRBV27 to TRBJ2-3, with 8 nucleotides matching TRBD2. J lost 1 base, V lost 5 bases, and 8 bases had no gene match. CDR1 and CDR2 from the germline V gene are MNHEY and SMNVEV (reference sequence). The CDR3 is 16 amino acids.